The clone carrying this TCR beta chain was observed at least ten times. Antigen unknown. Those donors who had ophthalmopathy presented with moderate-to-severe activity, a CAS of ≥3, a NOSPECS of ≥4 and a duration under 3 months. The diagnostic workup employed clinical symptoms, serum thyroxine, TRAb, thyroid ultrasound and orbital computed tomography. Scientists amplified the TCR beta CDR3 regions from RNA transcripts. RT-PCR with HTBI primers came first, then second-round multiplex PCR. TCRdb ran MiXCR on the multiplex PCR reads and lists one entry per CDR3 protein. The table records approximately 700,000 distinct CDR3 sequences, 35% to 50% of them present only once. The data are from a study of Graves' ophthalmopathy and Graves' hyperthyroidism. V was pared by 5 bases and J by 8 bases, with 13 bases between. Germline lookup yields CDR1 SNHLY and CDR2 FYNNEI. The length of the CDR3 is 13 residues. Whole-study results and caveats: Predictions made by the model for ophthalmopathy progression reached 70.59% sensitivity and approximately 78% specificity.

Sequenced sample: peripheral blood. The receptor comes from an adult man with Graves' ophthalmopathy. The chain couples TRBV2 to TRBJ1-5; D is undetermined. CDR3 amino acids: CASSTGQREPQHF. DNA of the CDR3: TGTGCCAGCAGTACGGGTCAGCGTGAGCCCCAGCATTTT.